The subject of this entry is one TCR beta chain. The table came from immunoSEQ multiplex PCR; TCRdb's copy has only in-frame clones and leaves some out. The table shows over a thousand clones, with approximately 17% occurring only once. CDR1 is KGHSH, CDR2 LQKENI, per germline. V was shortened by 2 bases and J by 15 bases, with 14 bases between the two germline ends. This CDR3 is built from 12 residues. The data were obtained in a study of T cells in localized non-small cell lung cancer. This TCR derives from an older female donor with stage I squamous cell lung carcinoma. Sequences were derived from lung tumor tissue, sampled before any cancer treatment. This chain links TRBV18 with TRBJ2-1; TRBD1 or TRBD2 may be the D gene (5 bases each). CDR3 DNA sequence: TGTGCCAGCTCACCAGGGGACCGATCATTGTTCTTC. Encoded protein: CASSPGDRSLFF.